This T cell receptor beta chain originates from a study of T cell responses to AZD1222 COVID-19 vaccine. General observations from the study: Compared with day 0, the breadth and depth of the Spike-specific TCR repertoire rose significantly after two doses of AZD1222. Spike as a whole was targeted by vaccine-associated CD4 TCRs, dominant at 160-218 and 743-854.

Per germline, CDR1 LNHDA and CDR2 SQIVND (reference sequence). The CDR3 extends over 13 amino acids. V gave up 0 bases and J gave up 6 bases, with 8 bases separating them. Notes on this clone: The antigen is not known.

Libraries were prepared by immunoSEQ multiplex PCR; TCRdb keeps only in-frame clonotypes and omits some of them. In the table there are roughly 100,000 clones, about 93% of which are singletons. This TCR was sampled from an adult in good health. The sequences come from peripheral blood, collected on day 0 of AZD1222 vaccination. The chain joins TRBV19 to TRBJ1-1; possibly TRBD1 for D (6 bases). The CDR3 DNA reads TGTGCCAGTAGTATAGATAACAGGGCTGAAGCTTTCTTT. It is translated as CASSIDNRAEAFF.